This T cell receptor (beta chain) was sequenced in a study of response to subunit inactivated influenza vaccine. TCRdb reanalysed the RT-PCR reads using MiXCR and keeps one entry per CDR3 protein. Here the sample spans hundreds of thousands of distinct CDR3 sequences, roughly 14% being singletons. Notes on the study in general: It was the authors' suggestion that each seasonal influenza vaccination recruits few new T cells.

There are a few counts of this clonotype. Its specificity is unknown. Germline V gives CDR1 SQVTM, CDR2 ANQGSEA. V dropped 3 bases and J dropped 3; count of bases not matched to a gene: 4. This CDR3 has 14 amino acids. The sample in question was PBMCs from blood, obtained 14 to 15 days before vaccination. This chain connects TRBV29-1 to TRBJ1-1; 10 nucleotides agree with TRBD1. The clonotype was recovered from a man between 50 and 59 years old who received an inactivated influenza vaccine. The CDR3 nucleotides read TGCAGCGTTGACCGGGACAGGGGTTACACTGAAGCTTTCTTT. This gives the protein CSVDRDRGYTEAFF.